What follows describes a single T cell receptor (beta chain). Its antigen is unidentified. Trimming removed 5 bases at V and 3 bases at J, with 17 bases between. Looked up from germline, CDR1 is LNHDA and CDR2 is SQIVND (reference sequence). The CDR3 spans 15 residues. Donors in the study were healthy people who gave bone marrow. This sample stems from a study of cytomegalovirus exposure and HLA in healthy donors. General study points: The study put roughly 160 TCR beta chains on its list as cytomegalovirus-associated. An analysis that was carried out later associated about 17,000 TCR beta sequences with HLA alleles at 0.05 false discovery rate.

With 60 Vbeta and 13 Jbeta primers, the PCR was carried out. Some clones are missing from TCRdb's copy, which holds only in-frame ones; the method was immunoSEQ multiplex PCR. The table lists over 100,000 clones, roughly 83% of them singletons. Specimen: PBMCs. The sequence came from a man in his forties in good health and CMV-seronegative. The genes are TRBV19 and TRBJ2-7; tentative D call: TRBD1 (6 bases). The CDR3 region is CASSPQTGLYYEQYF. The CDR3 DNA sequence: TGTGCCAGTAGTCCCCAAACAGGGTTGTACTACGAGCAGTACTTC.